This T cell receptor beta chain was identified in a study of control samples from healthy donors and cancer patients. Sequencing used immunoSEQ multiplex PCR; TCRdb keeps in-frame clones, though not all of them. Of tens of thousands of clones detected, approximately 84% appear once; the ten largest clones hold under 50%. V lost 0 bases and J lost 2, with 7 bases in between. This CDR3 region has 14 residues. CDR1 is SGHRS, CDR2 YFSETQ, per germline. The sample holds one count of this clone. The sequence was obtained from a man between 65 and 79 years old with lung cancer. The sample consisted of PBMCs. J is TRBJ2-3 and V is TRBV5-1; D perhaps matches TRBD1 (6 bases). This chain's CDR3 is CASSLGDTTDTQYF. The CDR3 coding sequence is TGCGCCAGCAGCTTGGGGGACACCACAGATACGCAGTATTTT.